Here is one T cell receptor (beta chain) with its context. Here immunoSEQ multiplex PCR was the method, and the copy in TCRdb shows in-frame clones only, minus some. Here the sample spans roughly 120,000 clones, about four fifths being singletons. Described time point: pretreatment peripheral blood. Patient sample counts ranged from 1 to 8, pretreatment and on-treatment. V was shortened by 5 bases and J by 6 bases, with 26 bases between the two germline ends. The germline gives CDR1 LNHDA, CDR2 SQIVND (reference sequence). The CDR3 extends over 18 amino acids. These data belong to a study of PD-L1 blockade in urothelial cancer. Study overall: Before enrollment, 0 to 3 chemotherapy regimens had been given to patients.

The source is a man aged 45-60 years with urothelial cancer. The chain has TRBV19 and TRBJ1-5, with D unresolved. The sequenced sample was PBMCs, obtained around atezolizumab (anti-PD-L1) treatment. CDR3 sequence reads: CASSPPKGPAGFGQPQHF. CDR3 coding DNA: TGTGCCAGTAGTCCTCCCAAGGGCCCCGCGGGGTTCGGTCAGCCCCAGCATTTT.